This TCR beta chain was obtained from a study of cytomegalovirus exposure and HLA in healthy donors (dated by TCRdb to about 2017). Broadly, across the study: An earlier analysis of several hundred of the donors reported approximately 260 Gb of sequence data and 100 million to 120 million unique TCR beta sequences obtained from roughly 170 million T cells. Approximately 310 gigabases of sequencing data and 70 million to 85 million unique TCR sequences were included in an early release covering about 600 HLA-typed donors. The genetic ancestry cluster associated with self-reported Caucasian donors included 81% of the 398 genotyped donors. The aim of the study was to test whether cataloging public T cell receptors could identify signatures of past pathogen exposure. The study profiled the T cell repertoires of about 640 subjects by immunosequencing and related them to cytomegalovirus serostatus. A separate validation cohort of 90 to 150 different subjects was used in addition to the approximately 700-subject first cohort. High-throughput TCR immunosequencing, statistical association of individual TCRs with disease status, and machine learning were combined to predict cytomegalovirus infection status. To study patterns of TCR occurrence, a later analysis re-analyzed previously published TCR beta repertoires from 650 to 750 donors and added high-resolution HLA genotyping. In the later analysis, no new phenotypic data were used to find candidate immune exposures; instead, reliance was placed on TCR beta sequences and their occurrence across donors. An earlier analysis of several hundred of the donors used high-throughput TCR beta sequencing to judge whether each TCR beta V gene segment behaved as functional or pseudogenic. Donor age, sex, ethnicity and CMV serostatus were compiled together with the repertoire data. In a later genetic analysis, genome-wide SNP genotypes for about three fifths of the roughly 670 donors were used, and that subset was treated as a discovery cohort. Every discovery cohort repertoire had been produced on one sequencing platform. Class I and class II HLA loci were covered by the typing at four-digit resolution. The number of typed donors differed by locus: about 620-630 for A, B, C, DRB1 and DQB1; 500 to 550 for DQA1; roughly 600 for DPA1; and about 450 for DPB1. A handful of DR-DQ haplotypes were handled as single units for association and clustering because linkage in the cohort was strong. Across roughly 420 genotyped donors of the cohort, an average of about 240,000 unique TCR beta nucleotide sequences per donor were sequenced, and approximately 19% of those sequences were non-productive. General findings and caveats noted by the study authors: A cluster of highly shared sequence variants was judged likely to be a technical artifact of the sequencing pipeline. According to a later genetic analysis, donors in an Asian-associated ancestry cluster had fewer N-insertions in productive TCRs than the roughly 700-donor mean. Strong co-occurrence of HLA alleles, especially DR and DQ, made assigning TCR associations to individual alleles difficult. For the cohort, immune exposure information was limited to CMV serostatus. A later analysis reported that several top co-occurrence clusters appeared linked to parvovirus B19, influenza, CMV and Epstein-Barr virus. It was suggested by the authors that the approach could potentially be generalized to other disease states and immunological phenotypes. HLA typing was unavailable for some donors at each locus, so association tests used only the typed subset. In vitro tests confirmed that a few of the cytomegalovirus-associated TCR beta chains recognize cytomegalovirus antigens. In a later analysis, the rate of TCR association differed among HLA loci, with DRB1 alleles having the most associated TCRs and HLA-C alleles having the fewest. A total of 150 or so TCR beta chains were listed by the study as associated with cytomegalovirus. This cohort had only TCR beta chains sequenced, and the lack of alpha or paired-chain data limited which features could be detected. At a false discovery rate of 0.05, a later analysis linked under 20,000 TCR beta sequences to specific HLA alleles. The classifier was reported to diagnose cytomegalovirus status with high specificity and sensitivity in both the original and validation cohorts. An earlier analysis of approximately 600 of the donors showed that most TCR beta V segments appeared in productive rearrangements either about 87% or about 30% of the time, which broadly matched IMGT annotations. Linkage disequilibrium might explain the correlated functional status among segregating V segments, but an unknown experimental factor could not be excluded. Some IMGT-functional V segments, including TRBV6-2 and TRBV6-3, could not be distinguished by the 87-base-pair reads and were therefore excluded. A later analysis found that most CMV-associated TCR beta chains appeared HLA-restricted, with HLA associations seemingly driven largely by CMV exposure. Most TCR sequences were observed very rarely across donors, whereas some public TCRs were present in many individuals. Because counts were too low, seventeen rarely observed V segments, including chromosome 9 orphons, were excluded from the earlier analysis of several hundred of the donors. An association between a missense DCLRE1C variant and V-gene and J-gene trimming of TCR beta chains was found in a later genetic analysis and replicated in an independent cohort. A further reported finding was that TCR beta sequences accurately predicted the HLA-A and HLA-B alleles for most subjects in the first cohort. In a later analysis, HLA-associated TCR beta chains showed more clonal expansion and lower generation probabilities than non-associated chains that were equally common. Sequencing depth was assumed to be roughly uniform across donors in the presence/absence analyses, though that assumption may not hold.

The cohort consisted of hundreds of healthy bone marrow donors. All cohort members were sampled while nominally healthy, although unrecorded immune exposures were likely present. The donor tested CMV seronegative and was one of the 352 seronegative cohort members. A peripheral blood sample was collected from each donor, and TCR beta sequencing was performed on peripheral blood mononuclear cells. The Qiagen DNeasy Blood Extraction Kit was used to extract genomic DNA from the blood cell samples. V sheds 6 bases and J sheds 4 bases, leaving 13 bases between their ends. The CDR3 runs 14 amino acids, cysteine and phenylalanine included. Left in the record is the CDR3 DNA by itself, 42 bases read in frame from the first base. Reading the germline V gene gives CDR1 SGHAT and CDR2 FQNNGV. With respect to this clone: What this receptor recognizes is not known. Base qualities are not at hand, and no much larger clone is one base apart.

Receptor libraries were prepared by the immunoSEQ multiplex PCR assay. For the multiplex PCR, a mixture combining 60 forward primers for TCR Vbeta segments and 13 reverse primers for TCR Jbeta segments was used. Amplification of the CDR3 region of rearranged TCR beta genes was performed with a multiplex PCR assay on genomic DNA. Amplified TCR beta libraries were sequenced as 87-base-pair reads on the Illumina HiSeq System. In the source study's methods: In a later analysis, tens of millions of unique TCR beta chains were counted across the roughly 610 repertoires, and approximately 11 million of these chains were shared by at least two donors. Raw reads were error-corrected and collapsed into unique sequences with a nearest-neighbor algorithm that merged closely related sequences to remove PCR and sequencing errors. V, D and J gene segments were assigned by aligning CDR3 sequences to IMGT reference sequences. For a sequence to be retained, a match of at least six nucleotides was required to both a V gene segment and a J gene segment. A rearrangement was called productive if the CDR3 had no stop codons and remained in frame with V and J, and every other rearrangement was called non-productive. CDR3 was defined by IMGT convention, running from the second conserved V-encoded cysteine to the conserved J-encoded phenylalanine. The earlier analysis of about 610 of the donors excluded any sequence lacking an unambiguous match to a single V gene segment. In an earlier analysis of 587 of the donors, V segments were called functional above 56.7% productive rearrangements and were called segregating when the between-donor standard deviation exceeded 5%. A statistical classification framework was built to diagnose cytomegalovirus status from the catalog of TCR beta chain sequences. A later analysis assigned V and J genes by comparing TCR nucleotide sequences with IMGT/GENE-DB human TR gene sequences. In a later analysis, CDR3 sequences and most-parsimonious VDJ recombination scenarios were assigned using the TCRdist pipeline. In a later analysis, each TCR beta chain was defined by its CDR3 amino acid sequence together with its V-gene family, and reads lacking a unique V-gene family were excluded. In a later analysis, fewer than 600 highly shared, low-generation-probability nucleotide sequences were removed to address suspected cross-contamination and a sequencing artifact. A later analysis calculated a clonal expansion index for each public chain from normalized within-repertoire ranks of inferred template counts. A later analysis computed generation probabilities with a VDJ recombination model fitted to out-of-frame rearrangements, and checked the results against IGoR. In a later analysis, hypergeometric tests were used to score TCR-TCR, TCR-HLA and TCR-CMV co-occurrence, with a repertoire-size bias correction applied to TCR pairs. False discovery rates were estimated in a later analysis by permuting HLA or CMV assignments 20 times. In a later analysis, co-occurring TCRs were grouped using DBSCAN, and TCRdist sequence similarity was added for clustering within HLA-allele-positive subsets. Co-occurrence clustering excluded repertoires with fewer than 30,000 or more than 120,000 public chains, plus five with anomalous nucleotide sharing. TCRdb re-hosts the immuneACCESS table, in-frame sequences only. Its copies lack some clones; in the studies checked, an unresolved V gene accounts for under half of them, and the cause for the rest is not known. Clone size and V and J calls were adopted from that table, with D and trimming inferred from the DNA. The sample records about 160,000 clones, roughly four fifths of which are singletons. The top ten clones comprise 3% to 3.5% of the sample.

The specimen sequenced was PBMCs. The TCR comes from a woman in her forties in good health and CMV-seronegative. Recombination joined TRBV11-2 with TRBJ1-3; no D gene call is confident. The base sequence is TGTGCCAGCAGTCCTATTCTAGGAGGAAACACCATATATTTT. The translation is CASSPILGGNTIYF. The full variable domain, completed from the reference TRBV11-2 and TRBJ1-3 proteins outside the CDR3, reads EAGVAQSPRYKIIEKRQSVAFWCNPISGHATLYWYQQILGQGPKLLIQFQNNGVVDDSQLPKDRFSAERLKGVDSTLKIQPAKLEDSAVYLCASSPILGGNTIYFGEGSWLTVV.